Following are 10 T cell receptor beta chains from one sample sequenced in a study of metastatic and nonmetastatic thyroid tumors. Thyroid surgery had not been preceded by any treatment in any patient. TCRdb re-processed the PCR reads through MiXCR. The sample records 13,000 or so clones, 20% to 25% being singletons. Sequencing input: blood. These receptor sequences come from a male donor with papillary thyroid cancer or a benign thyroid nodule (not recorded which). Some clones in this sample may be carry-over from other donors' samples.

This clone was seen only a few times. The same CDR3 is also encoded by other DNA sequences in this sample. The V and J genes are TRBV28 and TRBJ2-2; 8 positions agree with TRBD2. V lost 6 bases and J lost 3; bases outside the gene matches: 6. The CDR3 covers 15 residues. Looked up from germline, CDR1 is MDHEN and CDR2 is SYDVKM. In DNA, the CDR3 is TGTGCCAGCAGGGCCCCAGCGGGAGACACCGGGGAGCTGTTTTTT. This encodes CASRAPAGDTGELFF. The full variable domain, its missing parts supplied by reference TRBV28 and TRBJ2-2, is DVKVTQSSRYLVKRTGEKVFLECVQDMDHENMFWYRQDPGLGLRLIYFSYDVKMKEKGDIPEGYSVSREKKERFSLILESASTNQTSMYLCASRAPAGDTGELFFGEGSRLTVL.

This clone came up a few times. V usage is TRBV19 and J usage is TRBJ2-2; D remains unclear. Between the trimmed V and J ends, which lost 9 bases and 3 bases, there was a span of 11 bases. Germline V gene lookup returns CDR1 LNHDA and CDR2 SQIVND (reference sequence). This CDR3 is built from 13 residues. CDR3 coding DNA: TGTGCCAGCCGTAAAAGGGACACCGGGGAGCTGTTTTTT. It encodes CASRKRDTGELFF.

This clone was counted many times. V is TRBV20-1 and J is TRBJ1-3; the match to TRBD1 covers 7 bases. The CDR3 spans 13 residues. Germline values: CDR1 DFQATT, CDR2 SNEGSKA (reference sequence). Trimming removed 3 bases from V and 4 bases from J; junction bases left unmatched: 3. CDR3 sequence: CSASQGVGNTIYF. The CDR3 region has the DNA TGCAGTGCTAGCCAGGGGGTCGGAAACACCATATATTTT.

This clone was picked up many times. The V and J genes are TRBV28 and TRBJ2-7, with D possibly matching TRBD2 (5 bases). CDR1 MDHEN and CDR2 SYDVKM come from the germline V gene. Trimming removed 5 bases from V and 2 bases from J, with 10 bases in between. The CDR3 covers 13 residues. DNA of the CDR3: TGTGCCAGCAGTGAAACTAGGACCTACGAGCAGTACTTC. As protein: CASSETRTYEQYF.

The chain has TRBV5-1 and TRBJ2-2; weak D call: TRBD1 (6 bases). Germline V lookup: CDR1 SGHRS, CDR2 YFSETQ. Trimming cost V 1 base and J 3 bases, with 10 bases left between them. This CDR3 spans 15 amino acids. The CDR3 sequence is CASSLSGADTGELFF. The CDR3, as DNA: TGCGCCAGCAGCTTGTCAGGGGCCGACACCGGGGAGCTGTTTTTT.

The rearrangement uses TRBV6-1 and TRBJ2-7; 13 bases agree with TRBD2. V lost 4 bases to trimming and J lost 1 base; unmatched junction nucleotides: 4. CDR3 size: 16 residues. Per germline, CDR1 MNHNS and CDR2 SASEGT. CDR3 nucleotides: TGTGCCAGCAGTGCAGGACTAGCGGGGGCTTCCTACGAGCAGTACTTC. Translated, it gives CASSAGLAGASYEQYF.

In its sample, this clone was seen a few times. The V and J genes are TRBV24-1 and TRBJ2-7; 10 bases match TRBD1. Germline V gives CDR1 KGHDR, CDR2 SFDVKD. Trimming cost V 4 bases and J 5 bases; bases outside gene matches: 4. This CDR3 spans 14 amino acids. The CDR3 DNA sequence: TGTGCCACCAGTGACGCGGGACAGGGGAACGAGCAGTACTTC. Its translation: CATSDAGQGNEQYF.

The rearrangement links TRBV6-2 or TRBV6-3 to TRBJ1-2; D is undetermined. V lost 6 bases to trimming and J lost 2 bases, with 7 bases between them. The CDR3 runs to 12 residues. CDR1 is MNHEY, CDR2 SVGEGT, per germline. The CDR3 coding sequence is TGTGCCAGCAGCTTAGAAAACTATGGCTACACCTTC. Residues: CASSLENYGYTF.

This clone is termed medium-sized. The chain carries TRBV7-9 and TRBJ2-7, with 10 bases that match TRBD1. Germline CDR1 is SEHNR and CDR2 is FQNEAQ (reference sequence). The CDR3 consists of 14 residues. The J segment lost 2 bases and the V segment lost 5 bases, leaving 3 bases of the junction unmatched. Here the CDR3 DNA reads TGTGCCAGCAGCGGAGGGACAGGGGCCTACGAGCAGTACTTC. It encodes CASSGGTGAYEQYF.

This rearrangement joins TRBV6-1 to TRBJ2-1, with TRBD2 as a possible D gene (6 bases). Trimming removed 6 bases at V and 6 bases at J, with 18 bases between. The length of the CDR3 is 15 residues. Germline loops: CDR1 MNHNS, CDR2 SASEGT. Written as DNA, the CDR3 is TGTGCCAGCAGGAAATTACTAGCCAGAATCAATGAGCAGTTCTTC. This translates into CASRKLLARINEQFF.